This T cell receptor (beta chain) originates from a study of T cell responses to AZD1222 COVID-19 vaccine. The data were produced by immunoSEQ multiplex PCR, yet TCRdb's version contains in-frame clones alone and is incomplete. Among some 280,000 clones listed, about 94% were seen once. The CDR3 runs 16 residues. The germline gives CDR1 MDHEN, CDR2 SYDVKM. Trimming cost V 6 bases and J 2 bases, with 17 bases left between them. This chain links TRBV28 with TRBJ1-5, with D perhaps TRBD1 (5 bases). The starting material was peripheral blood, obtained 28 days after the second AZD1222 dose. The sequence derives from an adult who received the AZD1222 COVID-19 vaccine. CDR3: CASRISLPGGNQPQHF. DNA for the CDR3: TGTGCCAGCAGGATCTCCCTGCCGGGGGGCAATCAGCCCCAGCATTTT.